This entry lists 9 T cell receptor beta chains sequenced from one sample in a study of Ad26.COV2.S vaccination and SARS-CoV-2 variants. Specified treatment: 19 received Ad26.COV2.S at low or high dose, single or two shots; roughly five received placebo; per-sample allocation not given. Collection of the samples took place on day 63 after the first injection of vaccine or placebo. Profiled with immunoSEQ multiplex PCR; TCRdb holds only in-frame clones, not every one. This table has about 680,000 clones, 89% appearing once. The sequencing here drew on peripheral blood, taken in a trial of Ad26.COV2.S vaccine versus placebo. Receptor source: a person between 18 and 65 years old who received the Ad26.COV2.S COVID-19 vaccine or a placebo.

The gene calls are TRBV2 and TRBJ2-6, with D unresolved. V was pared by 4 bases and J by 4 bases, with 11 bases between. Germline CDR1 reads SNHLY; CDR2 reads FYNNEI. CDR3 length: 15 residues. CDR3 loop: CASSAGPQGANVLTF. The CDR3 DNA follows: TGTGCCAGCAGTGCCGGGCCTCAGGGGGCCAACGTCCTGACTTTC. Full variable domain (remainder filled in from reference TRBV2 and TRBJ2-6): EPEVTQTPSHQVTQMGQEVILRCVPISNHLYFYWYRQILGQKVEFLVSFYNNEISEKSEIFDDQFSVERPDGSNFTLKIRSTKLEDSAMYFCASSAGPQGANVLTFGAGSRLTVL.

This clone occurred once. The V call is TRBV21-1, the J call TRBJ2-5; the D call of TRBD2 is as the table states it, not checked on the DNA. TRBV21-1 counts as a pseudogene. The CDR3 spans 13 residues. CDR3 sequence (DNA): TGTGCCAGCAGCCGGGCTAGCGAGGAGACCCAGTACTTC. Translated, it gives CASSRASEETQYF.

The chain is built from TRBV5-4 and TRBJ2-7, with D uncertain. Germline CDR1 and CDR2: SGHNT and YYREEE (reference sequence). This CDR3 has 13 residues. Trimming left V 4 bases short and J 6 bases short, with 14 bases between. This CDR3 is CASSPDQMGEQYF. CDR3 nucleotides: TGTGCCAGCAGCCCGGACCAAATGGGCGAGCAGTACTTC. The full variable domain, rest sourced from reference TRBV5-4 and TRBJ2-7, is ETGVTQSPTHLIKTRGQQVTLRCSSQSGHNTVSWYQQALGQGPQFIFQYYREEENGRGNFPPRFSGLQFPNYSSELNVNALELDDSALYLCASSPDQMGEQYFGPGTRLTVT.

This clone was detected once. V and J are TRBV2 and TRBJ1-2; 7 nucleotides agree with TRBD1. The CDR3 has 13 residues. Germline values: CDR1 SNHLY, CDR2 FYNNEI. V lost 5 bases, J lost 3 bases, and 3 bases stayed unmatched. CDR3: CASSRDSYYGYTF. In DNA form, the CDR3 reads TGTGCCAGCAGTAGGGACAGCTACTATGGCTACACCTTC.

This chain links TRBV3-1 (or the pseudogene TRBV3-2) with TRBJ1-4; 7 bases agree with TRBD1. Germline V gene data show CDR1 as LGHDT and CDR2 as YNNKEL (reference sequence). This CDR3 has 14 residues. V shed 5 bases and J 2 bases; nucleotides not matched to a gene: 2. CDR3 in DNA: TGTGCCAGCAGCACGGGACAGACTAATGAAAAACTGTTTTTT. The encoded protein is CASSTGQTNEKLFF.

This clone has just one count. The V gene is TRBV24-1, the J gene TRBJ1-2; D ambiguous. Trimming stripped 5 bases from V and 2 bases from J, with 5 bases between. The CDR3 is 12 amino acids. Germline CDR1 is KGHDR and CDR2 is SFDVKD. This chain's CDR3 is CATSAANYGYTF. Written as DNA, the CDR3 is TGTGCCACCAGTGCGGCCAACTATGGCTACACCTTC.

This clone was recorded once. J is TRBJ2-3 and V is TRBV5-1; TRBD2 matches at 7 bases. CDR3 length: 16 residues. The V and J ends lost 2 bases and 2 bases, in that order; junction bases with no gene match: 8. The germline CDR1 and CDR2 sequences are SGHRS and YFSETQ. DNA for the CDR3: TGCGCCAGCAGCTTTGCGGCGGGGGTCTACACAGATACGCAGTATTTT. It codes for CASSFAAGVYTDTQYF.

This chain uses TRBV3-1 (or the pseudogene TRBV3-2) with TRBJ2-7, with 8 positions matching TRBD1. The germline CDR1 and CDR2 sequences are LGHDT and YNNKEL (reference sequence). The CDR3 spans 12 residues. J was trimmed by 6 bases and V by 3 bases; bases with no gene match: 1. The CDR3 is CASSHTGGEQYF. As DNA, the CDR3 is TGTGCCAGCAGCCACACAGGGGGCGAGCAGTACTTC.

The gene calls are TRBV7-2 and TRBJ2-3; 14 bases map to TRBD2. V shed 3 bases, J shed 0 bases, and the junction held 2 bases outside the gene matches. The CDR3 is 17 residues long. Germline V gene lookup returns CDR1 SGHTA and CDR2 FQGNSA. The CDR3 loop is CASSFGTSGGSTDTQYF. In nucleotides, the CDR3 is TGTGCCAGCAGCTTCGGGACTAGCGGGGGAAGCACAGATACGCAGTATTTT.